Presented here are 16 T cell receptor beta chains from one specimen sequenced in a study of OX40 agonist ivuxolimab in advanced cancers. Repertoires were generated with immunoSEQ multiplex PCR, while TCRdb's copy carries only in-frame clones and drops some. This sample yields about 60,000 clones, of which around 90% are seen a single time; about 14% belongs to the top ten. Sequencing was performed on CD4+ or CD8+ T cells sorted from blood, taken in a trial of the OX40 agonist ivuxolimab. These receptor sequences come from an adult with an advanced solid tumor such as melanoma, head and neck, liver or kidney cancer.

The J gene is TRBJ2-6, the V gene TRBV27; no clear D gene. V was clipped by 8 bases and J by 4 bases, with 9 bases between them. The CDR3 is 13 amino acids. The V gene's germline CDR1 is MNHEY and CDR2 SMNVEV (reference sequence). The CDR3, as DNA: TGTGCCAGCCGTCCTACGGGGGCCAACGTCCTGACTTTC. It encodes CASRPTGANVLTF.

The chain joins TRBV5-1 to TRBJ2-7, with 8 bases matching TRBD1. The CDR3 extends over 18 amino acids. J lost 0 bases, V lost 4 bases, and 15 bases had no gene match. Per germline, CDR1 SGHRS and CDR2 YFSETQ. CDR3 region: CASSAGQGAPPFSYEQYF. The DNA of the CDR3 is TGCGCCAGCAGCGCAGGCCAGGGGGCCCCTCCATTCTCCTACGAGCAGTACTTC.

The chain employs TRBV6-6 and TRBJ2-1; 12 nucleotides agree with TRBD2. The CDR3 totals 14 residues. In germline, CDR1 is MNHNY, CDR2 SVGAGI (reference sequence). V shed 5 bases and J 8 bases; nucleotides not matched to a gene: 4. The CDR3 spells CASSPLAGGYEQFF. The CDR3 nucleotides are TGTGCCAGCAGTCCACTAGCGGGAGGCTATGAGCAGTTCTTC.

The chain carries TRBV18 and TRBJ2-7, with 8 bases fitting TRBD1. J lost 1 base, V lost 4 bases, and 6 bases had no gene match. The length of the CDR3 is 15 residues. In germline, CDR1 is KGHSH, CDR2 LQKENI. CDR3 sequence: CASSHGTGHSYEQYF. DNA for the CDR3: TGTGCCAGCTCACACGGGACAGGACATTCCTACGAGCAGTACTTC.

The chain is built from TRBV28 and TRBJ1-5; 8 bases fit TRBD1. This CDR3 comprises 14 residues. The trim removed 6 bases at V and 4 bases at J, leaving 5 bases unmatched. CDR1 and CDR2 (germline): MDHEN, SYDVKM. The CDR3 DNA reads as TGTGCCAGCAGATATACAGGGGGAAATCAGCCCCAGCATTTT. Translation: CASRYTGGNQPQHF.

The rearrangement uses TRBV25-1 and TRBJ1-4; 8 nucleotides match TRBD1. V shed 1 base, J shed 8 bases, and the junction held 9 bases outside the gene matches. The CDR3 sequence is 16 residues long. Per germline, CDR1 MGHDK and CDR2 SYGVNS. The CDR3 spells CASSELGNRGKEKLFF. CDR3 sequence (DNA): TGTGCCAGCAGTGAATTAGGTAACAGGGGGAAAGAAAAACTGTTTTTT.

This chain uses TRBV28 with TRBJ2-7; D unresolved. The ends were cut back, 6 bases at V and 3 bases at J, with 9 bases in the middle. This CDR3 has 12 amino acids. Germline V gives CDR1 MDHEN, CDR2 SYDVKM. The CDR3 DNA follows: TGTGCCAGCAGCCAAGACAACTACGAGCAGTACTTC. This codes for CASSQDNYEQYF.

V gene TRBV5-6 combines with J gene TRBJ2-7, with unresolved D. The CDR3 has 11 residues. Germline loops: CDR1 SGHDT, CDR2 YYEEEE. V was clipped by 2 bases and J by 6 bases, with 6 bases between them. CDR3 amino acids: CASSLGAEQYF. DNA for the CDR3: TGTGCCAGCAGCTTAGGCGCCGAGCAGTACTTC.

V usage is TRBV4-1 and J usage is TRBJ2-7, with a possible D match to TRBD2 (6 bases). V was trimmed by 1 base and J by 2 bases, leaving 18 bases between them. In germline, CDR1 is MGHRA, CDR2 YSYEKL. The CDR3 has 17 amino acids. The CDR3, as DNA: TGCGCCAGCAGCCAAGGGGCAGGGAGGAATCCTACCTACGAGCAGTACTTC. Its protein is CASSQGAGRNPTYEQYF.

V is TRBV9 and J is TRBJ2-1, with 11 bases that match TRBD2. The V and J ends lost 0 bases and 4 bases, in that order; junction bases with no gene match: 0. The CDR3 loop spans 15 amino acids. Looked up from germline, CDR1 is SGDLS and CDR2 is YYNGEE. The CDR3 region is CASSVGLAGYNEQFF. CDR3 in DNA: TGTGCCAGCAGCGTAGGACTAGCGGGGTACAATGAGCAGTTCTTC.

This rearrangement joins TRBV4-1 to TRBJ1-5, with D unclear. V dropped 5 bases and J dropped 3 bases, with 14 bases sitting between them. The CDR3 loop spans 15 amino acids. Germline loops: CDR1 MGHRA, CDR2 YSYEKL. CDR3 residues: CASSSTLGYNQPQHF. CDR3 nucleotides: TGCGCCAGCAGCTCTACTTTGGGGTACAATCAGCCCCAGCATTTT.

V gene TRBV18 combines with J gene TRBJ2-2; 12 bases fit TRBD2. Germline V CDR1 and CDR2: KGHSH, LQKENI. The CDR3 has 14 amino acids. Losses at the gene ends were 7 bases for V and 6 bases for J; bases not matched to a gene: 3. CDR3 nucleotide sequence: TGTGCCAGCTTTCGACTAGCGGGAGCCGGGGAGCTGTTTTTT. It codes for CASFRLAGAGELFF.

The genes are TRBV30 and TRBJ2-7; 12 bases are a match to TRBD2. The CDR3 is 14 amino acids. V trimming: 4 bases; J trimming: 4 bases; junction bases outside the gene matches: 5. CDR1 is GTSNPN, CDR2 SVGIG, per germline (reference sequence). CDR3 region: CAWTTGTSGYEQYF. In nucleotides, the CDR3 is TGTGCCTGGACCACCGGGACTAGCGGGTACGAGCAGTACTTC. The full variable domain, completed using reference TRBV30 and TRBJ2-7, is SQTIHQWPATLVQPVGSPLSLECTVEGTSNPNLYWYRQAAGRGLQLLFYSVGIGQISSEVPQNLSASRPQDRQFILSSKKLLLSDSGFYLCAWTTGTSGYEQYFGPGTRLTVT.

The rearrangement links TRBV6-5 to TRBJ1-2; D is ambiguous. This CDR3 is built from 11 residues. Germline values: CDR1 MNHEY, CDR2 SVGAGI. Between the trimmed V and J ends, which lost 2 bases and 5 bases, there was a span of 3 bases. The CDR3 loop reads CASSYGYGYTF. As DNA, the CDR3 is TGTGCCAGCAGTTACGGGTATGGCTACACCTTC.

The genes are TRBV5-1 and TRBJ2-7; D perhaps matches TRBD1 (6 bases). Germline loops: CDR1 SGHRS, CDR2 YFSETQ. CDR3 length: 14 amino acids. The V and J ends lost 0 bases and 7 bases respectively, with 14 bases between them. The CDR3 is CASSLALDSGEQYF. DNA for the CDR3: TGCGCCAGCAGCTTGGCCTTGGACAGTGGTGAGCAGTACTTC.

The V gene is TRBV7-2, the J gene TRBJ1-1; no firm D call. Germline values: CDR1 SGHTA, CDR2 FQGNSA. V gave up 7 bases and J gave up 1 base, with 4 bases separating them. The CDR3 totals 11 residues. CDR3 sequence (DNA): TGTGCCAGCACGGGGAACACTGAAGCTTTCTTT. This encodes CASTGNTEAFF.